This T cell receptor (beta chain) was observed in a study of T cell responses to AZD1222 COVID-19 vaccine. Whole-study results and caveats: Repertoires were obtained solely post-peak T cell response.

CDR3 size: 15 residues. J was trimmed by 0 bases and V by 4 bases; bases with no gene match: 3. Germline V gene sequence: CDR1 LGHDT, CDR2 YNNKEL (reference sequence). As regards this clone: Its antigen is unidentified.

Only in-frame clones appear in the TCRdb table, and some are missing; sequencing was by immunoSEQ multiplex PCR. This sample has 130,000 or so clones; approximately 90% occur once, and the top ten carry approximately 1.5%. The J gene is TRBJ1-3, the V gene TRBV3-1 (or the pseudogene TRBV3-2), with TRBD1 identical over 7 bases. This TCR was recovered from an adult in good health. The sequences come from peripheral blood, collected on day 0 of AZD1222 vaccination. The DNA for the CDR3 is TGTGCCAGCAGCCGACAGGGAGGCTCTGGAAACACCATATATTTT. This sequence encodes CASSRQGGSGNTIYF.